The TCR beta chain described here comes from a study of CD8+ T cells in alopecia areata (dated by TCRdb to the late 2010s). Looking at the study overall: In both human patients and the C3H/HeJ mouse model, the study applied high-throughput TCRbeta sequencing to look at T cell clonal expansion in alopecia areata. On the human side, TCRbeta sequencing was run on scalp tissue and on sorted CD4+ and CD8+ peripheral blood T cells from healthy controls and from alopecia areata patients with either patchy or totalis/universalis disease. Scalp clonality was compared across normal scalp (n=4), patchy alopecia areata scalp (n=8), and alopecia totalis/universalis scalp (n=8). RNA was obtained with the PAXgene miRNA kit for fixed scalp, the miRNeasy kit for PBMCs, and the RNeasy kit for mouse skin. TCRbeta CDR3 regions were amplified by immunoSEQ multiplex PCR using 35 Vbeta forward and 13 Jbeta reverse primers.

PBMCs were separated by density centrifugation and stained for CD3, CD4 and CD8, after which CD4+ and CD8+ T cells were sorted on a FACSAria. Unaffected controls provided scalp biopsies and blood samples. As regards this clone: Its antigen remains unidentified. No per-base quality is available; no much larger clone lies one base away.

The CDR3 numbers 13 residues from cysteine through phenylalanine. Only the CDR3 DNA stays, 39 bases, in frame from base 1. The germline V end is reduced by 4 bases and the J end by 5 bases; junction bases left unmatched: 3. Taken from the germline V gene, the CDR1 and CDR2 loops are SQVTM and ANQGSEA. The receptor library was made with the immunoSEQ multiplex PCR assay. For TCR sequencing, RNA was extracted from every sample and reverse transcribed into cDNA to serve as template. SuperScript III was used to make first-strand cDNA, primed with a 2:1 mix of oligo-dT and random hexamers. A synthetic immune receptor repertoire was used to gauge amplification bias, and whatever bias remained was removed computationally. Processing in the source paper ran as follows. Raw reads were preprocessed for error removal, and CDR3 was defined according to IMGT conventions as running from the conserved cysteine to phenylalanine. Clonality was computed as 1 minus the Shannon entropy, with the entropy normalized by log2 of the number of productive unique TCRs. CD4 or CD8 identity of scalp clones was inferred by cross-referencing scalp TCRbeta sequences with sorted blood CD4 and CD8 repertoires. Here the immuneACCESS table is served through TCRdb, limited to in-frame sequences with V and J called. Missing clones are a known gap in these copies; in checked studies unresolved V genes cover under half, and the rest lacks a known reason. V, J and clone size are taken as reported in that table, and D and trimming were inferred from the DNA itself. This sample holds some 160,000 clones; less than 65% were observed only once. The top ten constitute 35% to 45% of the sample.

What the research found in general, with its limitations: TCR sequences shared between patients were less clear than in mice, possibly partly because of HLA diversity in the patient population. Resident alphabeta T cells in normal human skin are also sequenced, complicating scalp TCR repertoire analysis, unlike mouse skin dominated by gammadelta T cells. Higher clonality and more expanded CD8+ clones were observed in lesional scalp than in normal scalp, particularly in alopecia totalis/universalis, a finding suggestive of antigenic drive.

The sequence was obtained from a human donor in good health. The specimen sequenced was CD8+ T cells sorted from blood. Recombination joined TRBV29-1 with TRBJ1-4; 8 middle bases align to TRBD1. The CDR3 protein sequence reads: CSVVDRANEKLFF. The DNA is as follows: TGCAGCGTTGTGGACAGGGCAAATGAAAAACTGTTTTTT.